These T cell receptor beta chains were read from a single sample in a study of blood T cell repertoires in COVID-19. Libraries were prepared by immunoSEQ multiplex PCR; TCRdb keeps only in-frame clonotypes and omits some of them. The sample has more than 95,000 clones, roughly 82% seen once. Sequencing was carried out using peripheral blood. Receptor source: a man between 60 and 75 years old with acute or convalescent COVID-19. Both conserved end residues are part of each CDR3. D genes are given only for firm matches. A row's size may be missing; if present it is once, few, many or a size class.

clone_size,j_call,d_call,v_call,cdr3_aa,cdr3_nt
once,TRBJ2-7,TRBD1,TRBV9,CASSVSFGTGTYEQYF,TGTGCCAGCAGCGTATCTTTCGGGACAGGGACCTACGAGCAGTACTTC
.,TRBJ2-2,.,TRBV2,CASTLAELNTGELFF,TGTGCCAGCACCCTAGCAGAATTGAACACCGGGGAGCTGTTTTTT
.,TRBJ2-7,TRBD1,TRBV3-1/TRBV3-2,CASSQERGTGITYEQYF,TGTGCCAGCAGCCAAGAGAGAGGGACAGGGATTACCTACGAGCAGTACTTC
.,TRBJ1-5,TRBD1,TRBV27,CASSLNTGVNQPQHF,TGTGCCAGCAGTTTAAACACAGGGGTGAATCAGCCCCAGCATTTT
.,TRBJ1-4,.,TRBV5-1,CASSFQGNEKLFF,TGCGCCAGCAGCTTCCAGGGGAATGAAAAACTGTTTTTT
.,TRBJ1-4,.,TRBV5-1,CASRTDGNEKLFF,TGCGCCAGCAGGACTGATGGAAATGAAAAACTGTTTTTT
.,TRBJ1-6,TRBD1,TRBV27,CASSPLGQGALINSPLHF,TGTGCCAGCAGTCCTCTGGGACAGGGGGCGTTGATTAATTCACCCCTCCACTTT
.,TRBJ1-5,TRBD1,TRBV9,CASSVKTGTGVQPQHF,TGTGCCAGCAGCGTAAAAACCGGGACAGGGGTTCAGCCCCAGCATTTT
.,TRBJ2-7,.,TRBV11-2,CASSLGFGSYEQYF,TGTGCCAGCAGCTTAGGATTCGGCTCCTACGAGCAGTACTTC
.,TRBJ1-2,.,TRBV6-5,CASSYSGRGYGYTF,TGTGCCAGCAGTTACTCGGGCAGGGGTTATGGCTACACCTTC
.,TRBJ2-7,.,TRBV20-1,CSALATYEQYF,TGCAGTGCTCTAGCGACCTATGAGCAGTACTTC
many,TRBJ2-3,.,TRBV3-1/TRBV3-2,CASSPLDSSTDTQYF,TGTGCCAGCAGCCCTTTGGACAGTAGCACAGATACGCAGTATTTT
.,TRBJ1-1,TRBD1,TRBV10-3,CAISDVDRGTEAFF,TGTGCCATCAGCGACGTTGACAGGGGCACTGAAGCTTTCTTT
once,TRBJ1-1,TRBD1,TRBV10-3,CAIRGPGQGYGNTEAFF,TGTGCCATCAGGGGCCCGGGACAGGGATACGGGAACACTGAAGCTTTCTTT
.,TRBJ2-5,TRBD2,TRBV12-3/TRBV12-4,CASGLAEETQYF,TGTGCCAGCGGACTAGCGGAAGAGACCCAGTACTTC
.,TRBJ2-2,.,TRBV5-1,CASSLGTPNTGELFF,TGCGCCAGCAGCTTGGGGACACCGAACACCGGGGAGCTGTTTTTT
few,TRBJ2-5,.,TRBV14,CASSQDKLQETQYF,TGTGCCAGCAGCCAAGATAAGCTTCAAGAGACCCAGTACTTC
.,TRBJ2-3,TRBD1,TRBV6-1,CASSETGAPDTQYF,TGTGCCAGCAGTGAGACAGGGGCTCCAGATACGCAGTATTTT
.,TRBJ2-3,TRBD2,TRBV9,CASSGSLAGAFHTDTQYF,TGTGCCAGCAGCGGATCCCTAGCGGGGGCTTTTCACACAGATACGCAGTATTTT
once,TRBJ1-6,.,TRBV2,CASSLDMLGSPLHF,TGTGCCAGCAGCCTGGACATGTTAGGCTCACCCCTCCACTTT
.,TRBJ1-2,.,TRBV15,CATSTDRLNYGYTF,TGTGCCACCAGCACCGACAGGCTTAACTATGGCTACACCTTC
.,TRBJ2-3,.,TRBV28,CASSLYRQGTDTQYF,TGTGCCAGCAGTTTATACAGACAGGGCACAGATACGCAGTATTTT
.,TRBJ2-7,TRBD2,TRBV27,CASRIAGEAYEQYF,TGTGCCAGCAGAATAGCGGGAGAGGCCTACGAGCAGTACTTC
.,TRBJ2-1,TRBD2,TRBV7-9,CASSLARLAGGGDEQFF,TGTGCCAGCAGCTTAGCGCGGCTAGCGGGAGGGGGCGATGAGCAGTTCTTC
.,TRBJ1-5,.,TRBV7-2,CASSHISRGFQPQHF,TGTGCCAGCAGCCACATTTCGCGAGGTTTTCAGCCCCAGCATTTT
.,TRBJ2-5,TRBD2,TRBV5-1,CASSFKLAGEETQYF,TGCGCCAGCAGCTTCAAGCTAGCGGGAGAAGAGACCCAGTACTTC
.,TRBJ2-1,TRBD1,TRBV18,CASSPPGTGFAYNEQFF,TGTGCCAGCTCACCACCGGGGACAGGTTTCGCCTACAATGAGCAGTTCTTC
few,TRBJ2-7,TRBD2,TRBV7-3,CASSSAAGVGYEQYF,TGTGCCAGCAGCTCCGCGGCGGGAGTTGGCTACGAGCAGTACTTC
.,TRBJ2-7,.,TRBV29-1,CSVEGQDIYEQYF,TGCAGCGTTGAGGGTCAGGACATCTACGAGCAGTACTTC
.,TRBJ2-1,.,TRBV3-1/TRBV3-2,CASSQHTYSEQFF,TGTGCCAGCAGCCAACATACTTACAGTGAGCAGTTCTTC
.,TRBJ2-1,TRBD2,TRBV30,CAWSLAGEGEQFF,TGTGCCTGGAGTCTAGCGGGAGAGGGGGAGCAGTTCTTC
.,TRBJ1-4,TRBD1,TRBV30,CAWSPGTGREKLFF,TGTGCCTGGAGTCCCGGGACAGGGCGCGAAAAACTGTTTTTT
.,TRBJ1-1,.,TRBV2,CASRYTDTEAFF,TGTGCCAGCAGGTACACCGACACTGAAGCTTTCTTT
.,TRBJ2-4,TRBD2,TRBV2,CASSEGLAGAKNIQYF,TGTGCCAGCAGTGAAGGACTAGCGGGAGCCAAAAACATTCAGTACTTC
.,TRBJ2-7,.,TRBV5-5,CASSPWMGLSYEQYF,TGTGCCAGCAGCCCCTGGATGGGGCTCTCCTACGAGCAGTACTTC
many,TRBJ1-5,TRBD1,TRBV5-8,CASSPRTGESQPQHF,TGTGCCAGCAGCCCTCGGACAGGCGAGAGTCAGCCCCAGCATTTT
.,TRBJ2-3,TRBD1,TRBV18,CASSPSTGFTDTQYF,TGTGCCAGCTCACCATCGACAGGGTTCACAGATACGCAGTATTTT
once,TRBJ2-3,TRBD2,TRBV5-1,CASSSGLAGADTQYF,TGCGCCAGCAGCTCGGGACTAGCGGGAGCAGATACGCAGTATTTT
few,TRBJ2-7,.,TRBV7-6,CASSLAQGTYEQYF,TGTGCCAGCAGCTTAGCGCAGGGAACCTACGAGCAGTACTTC
.,TRBJ1-4,TRBD1,TRBV5-8,CASSSGQGSIKEKLFF,TGTGCCAGCAGCAGTGGACAGGGTAGTATCAAGGAAAAACTGTTTTTT
.,TRBJ1-6,.,TRBV11-3,CASSLIHGRGQGYNSPLHF,TGTGCCAGCAGCTTGATCCATGGGAGGGGCCAGGGTTATAATTCACCCCTCCACTTT
.,TRBJ2-1,.,TRBV5-1,CASSADGGGVYNEQFF,TGCGCCAGCAGTGCTGACGGAGGAGGGGTCTACAATGAGCAGTTCTTC
.,TRBJ2-3,TRBD2,TRBV6-4,CASSSTSGRRDTQYF,TGTGCCAGCAGTAGTACTAGCGGGAGACGGGATACGCAGTATTTT
.,TRBJ1-4,TRBD1,TRBV9,CASSTQTGVNEKLFF,TGTGCCAGCAGCACACAGACAGGGGTAAATGAAAAACTGTTTTTT
.,TRBJ2-5,TRBD1,TRBV5-1,CASTRPGQGGETQYF,TGCGCCAGCACCCGGCCCGGACAGGGGGGGGAGACCCAGTACTTC
.,TRBJ2-3,TRBD2,TRBV7-9,CASRTSGSGDTQYF,TGTGCCAGCAGGACTAGCGGGAGTGGAGATACGCAGTATTTT
.,TRBJ2-5,TRBD2,TRBV3-1/TRBV3-2,CASSQVGRGGTETQYF,TGTGCCAGCAGCCAAGTTGGGCGGGGGGGAACAGAGACCCAGTACTTC
.,TRBJ2-7,TRBD2,TRBV5-1,CASSLSASGGHEQYF,TGCGCCAGCAGCCTCAGCGCTAGCGGGGGCCACGAGCAGTACTTC
.,TRBJ1-1,.,TRBV2,CASSREGSTEAFF,TGTGCCAGCAGCCGAGAGGGAAGCACTGAAGCTTTCTTT
.,TRBJ2-1,.,TRBV3-1/TRBV3-2,CASSQELPGNNEQFF,TGTGCCAGCAGCCAAGAACTTCCCGGGAACAATGAGCAGTTCTTC
.,TRBJ2-7,.,TRBV7-8,CASSLVEGYEQYF,TGTGCCAGCAGCTTAGTGGAGGGCTACGAGCAGTACTTC
.,TRBJ1-5,.,TRBV28,CASSLTGGQPQHF,TGTGCCAGCAGTTTGACAGGTGGACAGCCCCAGCATTTT
.,TRBJ1-1,.,TRBV7-9,CASSLSFRGFMNTEAFF,TGTGCCAGCAGCTTAAGTTTCAGGGGATTTATGAACACTGAAGCTTTCTTT